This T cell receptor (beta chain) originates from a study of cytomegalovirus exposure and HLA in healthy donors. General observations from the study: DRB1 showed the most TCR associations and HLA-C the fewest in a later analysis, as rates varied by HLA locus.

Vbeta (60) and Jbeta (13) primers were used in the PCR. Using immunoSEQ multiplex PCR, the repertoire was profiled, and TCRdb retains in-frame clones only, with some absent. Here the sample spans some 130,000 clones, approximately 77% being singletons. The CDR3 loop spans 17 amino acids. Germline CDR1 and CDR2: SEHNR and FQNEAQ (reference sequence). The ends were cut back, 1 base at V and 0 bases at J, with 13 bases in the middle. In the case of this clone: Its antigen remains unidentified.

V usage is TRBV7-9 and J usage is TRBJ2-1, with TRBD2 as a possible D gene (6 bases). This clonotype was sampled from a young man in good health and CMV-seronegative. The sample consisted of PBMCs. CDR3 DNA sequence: TGTGCCAGCAGCTTAGGTCTGACTAGAAGCTCCTACAATGAGCAGTTCTTC. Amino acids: CASSLGLTRSSYNEQFF.